Listed below are T cell receptor beta chains from one sample, sequenced in a study of breast tumors, draining lymph nodes, adjacent tissues. TCRdb used MiXCR to reprocess the multiplex PCR reads, holding one entry per CDR3 protein. The sample contains 70,000 to 95,000 distinct CDR3 sequences, roughly 19% of which appear only once. Sequencing input: axillary lymph node tissue. Receptor source: a female donor with breast cancer. Some clones in this sample may be carry-over from other donors' samples. Both conserved end residues are part of each CDR3. Expanded clones are given a class, and other clones once, few, many or no size at all.

cdr3_aa cdr3_length clone_size v_call
CATSSEPGGAYNEQFF 16 NA TRBV15
CASSVGVGLTGELFF 15 many TRBV2
CASSQEAAGGYNEQFF 16 many TRBV4-1
CASSYSETDTQYF 13 many TRBV6-2/TRBV6-3
CSVPGGPSEQYF 12 many TRBV29-1
CASSQGLAGEVAETQYF 17 few TRBV3-1
CASSQELARPGYTF 14 many TRBV4-1
CASSVRGDPEAFF 13 NA TRBV5-1
CASSDRGEGKETQYF 15 many TRBV6-4
CSARDRVSETQYF 13 many TRBV20-1
CASARQSHQPQHF 13 many TRBV6-5
CASSLSGSGYEQYF 14 many TRBV11-3
CSARDFGTSGRGEHNEQFF 19 many TRBV20-1
CASSGTASYGYTF 13 many TRBV6-5